The 13 T cell receptor beta chains in this list originate from one sample, sequenced in a study of OX40 agonist ivuxolimab in advanced cancers. Measured with immunoSEQ multiplex PCR; TCRdb has only the in-frame clones, and not every one. The table shows more than 30,000 clones, with around 90% occurring only once. The sample here was CD4+ or CD8+ T cells sorted from blood, taken in a trial of the OX40 agonist ivuxolimab. Source of these receptors: an adult with an advanced solid tumor such as melanoma, head and neck, liver or kidney cancer.

The rearrangement links TRBV5-1 to TRBJ2-4, with D maybe TRBD2 (6 bases). The CDR3 loop spans 13 amino acids. The germline V gene has CDR1 SGHRS and CDR2 YFSETQ. V was trimmed by 2 bases and J by 16 bases, leaving 19 bases between them. The CDR3 DNA is TGCGCCAGCAGCTTCACCGGGAGCGCAGTTAAATACTTC. Amino acid sequence: CASSFTGSAVKYF.

The DNA for the CDR3 is TGTGCCAGCAGCTTAGCTCGCGGGAGTAATGAGCAGTTCTTC. Translating it yields CASSLARGSNEQFF. V is TRBV11-3 and J is TRBJ2-1; 7 nucleotides align to TRBD2. After removal of 1 base from V and 7 bases from J, the junction contained 4 bases not matched to a gene. The CDR3 is made up of 14 amino acids. CDR1 and CDR2 from the germline V gene are SGHNT and YENEEA.

The rearrangement joins TRBV28 to TRBJ2-6; 7 nucleotides match TRBD2. The junction had 9 bases not matched to a gene; V was cut back by 4 bases and J by 9 bases. The CDR3 is made up of 15 amino acids. Germline-derived CDR1 and CDR2 are MDHEN and SYDVKM. The CDR3 region is CASSSREGLGNVLTF. The CDR3, as DNA: TGTGCCAGCAGTTCCAGGGAGGGCCTAGGCAACGTCCTGACTTTC.

The chain employs TRBV6-5 and TRBJ2-3; 10 positions match TRBD1. The trim removed 2 bases at V and 1 base at J, leaving 0 bases unmatched. The CDR3 consists of 15 residues. Germline assignment: CDR1 MNHEY and CDR2 SVGAGI. The CDR3 DNA follows: TGTGCCAGCAGTTACGGGACAGGGGGCACAGATACGCAGTATTTT. Protein sequence: CASSYGTGGTDTQYF.

The chain combines TRBV7-9 with TRBJ2-7, with 8 bases fitting TRBD1. Losses at the gene ends were 2 bases for V and 3 bases for J; bases not matched to a gene: 9. The germline V gene has CDR1 SEHNR and CDR2 FQNEAQ (reference sequence). This CDR3 contains 16 residues. The DNA of the CDR3 is TGTGCCAGCAGCTTAAGGGGTGGACAGGGAAACTACGAGCAGTACTTC. This translates into CASSLRGGQGNYEQYF.

This chain joins TRBV5-6 and TRBJ1-2; D might be TRBD1 (6 bases). The CDR3 totals 11 residues. Trimming left V 2 bases short and J 8 bases short, with 7 bases between. The germline CDR1 and CDR2 sequences are SGHDT and YYEEEE. This CDR3 is CASSFGGGYTF. CDR3 DNA: TGTGCCAGCAGCTTCGGGGGCGGCTACACCTTC. The full variable domain, with the rest looked up from reference TRBV5-6 and TRBJ1-2, is DAGVTQSPTHLIKTRGQQVTLRCSPKSGHDTVSWYQQALGQGPQFIFQYYEEEERQRGNFPDRFSGHQFPNYSSELNVNALLLGDSALYLCASSFGGGYTFGSGTRLTVV.

The genes are TRBV15 and TRBJ1-5; D unclear. CDR1 is LNHNV, CDR2 YYDKDF, per germline (reference sequence). V shed 0 bases and J shed 11 bases, with 11 bases lying between them. This CDR3 has 13 amino acids. Here the CDR3 DNA reads TGTGCCACCAGCAGAGATCCCCCAGGAACCCAGCATTTT. Translating it yields CATSRDPPGTQHF. Looking up the rest from reference TRBV15 and TRBJ1-5 gives the full variable domain: DAMVIQNPRYQVTQFGKPVTLSCSQTLNHNVMYWYQQKSSQAPKLLFHYYDKDFNNEADTPDNFQSRRPNTSFCFLDIRSPGLGDTAMYLCATSRDPPGTQHFGDGTRLSIL.

The chain joins TRBV5-4 to TRBJ2-2; possible D gene TRBD1, 5 bases. In germline, CDR1 is SGHNT, CDR2 YYREEE (reference sequence). The CDR3 length is 16 residues. V was cut by 0 bases and J by 5 bases, with 14 bases left in between. The CDR3 here is CASSLALRAHTGELFF. CDR3 nucleotide sequence: TGTGCCAGCAGCTTGGCCCTCAGGGCGCATACCGGGGAGCTGTTTTTT.

This chain joins TRBV7-7 and TRBJ1-1; TRBD1 agrees at 10 bases. Per the germline V gene, CDR1 is SSHAT and CDR2 is FNYEAQ (reference sequence). The V and J ends lost 3 bases and 5 bases, in that order; junction bases with no gene match: 0. The CDR3 totals 13 residues. The CDR3 reads CASSLDRGTEAFF. CDR3 coding DNA: TGTGCCAGCAGCTTGGACAGGGGGACTGAAGCTTTCTTT.

V and J are TRBV28 and TRBJ1-1; D is unclear. V lost 10 bases, J lost 3 bases, and 27 bases lay in between. Germline lookup yields CDR1 MDHEN and CDR2 SYDVKM. CDR3 length equals 17 residues. The CDR3 bases are TGTGCCACCATACCAACCCTGAGAGGCGGAATCTACACTGAAGCTTTCTTT. This sequence encodes CATIPTLRGGIYTEAFF. Using reference TRBV28 and TRBJ1-1 for the parts outside the CDR3, the full variable domain is DVKVTQSSRYLVKRTGEKVFLECVQDMDHENMFWYRQDPGLGLRLIYFSYDVKMKEKGDIPEGYSVSREKKERFSLILESASTNQTSMYLCATIPTLRGGIYTEAFFGQGTRLTVV.

In the case of this clone: Given the absence of the conserved phenylalanine or tryptophan at the CDR3 end, a read error is likely. No DNA is shown, since the ends of the CDR3 on it are uncertain; the CDR3 is the one TCRdb lists. The genes are TRBV21-1 and TRBJ1-6. TRBV21-1 is a recognized pseudogene. Ends included, the CDR3 has 8 residues. This CDR3 reads CASSTKTR.

This clone appeared a single time. The J gene is TRBJ2-5, the V gene TRBV7-6, with 10 bases matching TRBD2. J gave up 5 bases and V 5 bases, and 8 bases lay outside the gene matches. Per the germline V gene, CDR1 is SGHVS and CDR2 is FNYEAQ. There are 15 residues in the CDR3. The chain's CDR3 is CASSKAGGEGETQYF. The CDR3, as DNA: TGTGCCAGCAGCAAAGCGGGGGGGGAGGGGGAGACCCAGTACTTC.

This chain joins TRBV6-6 and TRBJ2-2, with TRBD1 matching 10 bases. Per germline, CDR1 MNHNY and CDR2 SVGAGI (reference sequence). The CDR3 is made up of 16 amino acids. With 6 bases clipped from V and 5 bases from J, the junction kept 9 bases outside the gene matches. The CDR3 DNA follows: TGTGCCAGCAGCGACCCGGGACAGGGGTTTACCGGGGAGCTGTTTTTT. It specifies CASSDPGQGFTGELFF.